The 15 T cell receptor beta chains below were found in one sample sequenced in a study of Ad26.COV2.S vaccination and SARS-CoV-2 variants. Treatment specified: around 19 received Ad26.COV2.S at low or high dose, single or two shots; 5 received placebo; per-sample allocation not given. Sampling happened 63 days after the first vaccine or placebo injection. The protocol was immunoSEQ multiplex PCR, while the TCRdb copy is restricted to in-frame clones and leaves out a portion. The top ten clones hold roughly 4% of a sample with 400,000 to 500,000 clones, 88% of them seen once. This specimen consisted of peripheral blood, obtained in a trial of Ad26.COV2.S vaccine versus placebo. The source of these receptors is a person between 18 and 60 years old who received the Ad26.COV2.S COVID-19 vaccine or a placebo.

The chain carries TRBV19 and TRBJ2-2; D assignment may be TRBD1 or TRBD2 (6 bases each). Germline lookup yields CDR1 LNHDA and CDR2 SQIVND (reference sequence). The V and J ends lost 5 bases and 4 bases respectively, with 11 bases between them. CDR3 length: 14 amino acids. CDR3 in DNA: TGTGCCAGTAGTGGCGGGACACCCACCGGGGAGCTGTTTTTT. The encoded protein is CASSGGTPTGELFF.

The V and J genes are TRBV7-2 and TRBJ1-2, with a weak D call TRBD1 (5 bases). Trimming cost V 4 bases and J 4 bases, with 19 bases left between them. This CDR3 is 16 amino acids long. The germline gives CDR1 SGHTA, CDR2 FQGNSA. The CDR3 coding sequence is TGTGCCAGCAGCTACCGCCTTAGAGGCAGGGTCTATGGCTACACCTTC. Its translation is CASSYRLRGRVYGYTF.

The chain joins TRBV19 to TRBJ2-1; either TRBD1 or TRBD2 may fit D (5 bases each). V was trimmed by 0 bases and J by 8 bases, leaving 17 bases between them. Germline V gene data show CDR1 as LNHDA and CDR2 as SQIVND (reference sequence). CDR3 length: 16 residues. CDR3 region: CASSIDLRGGLDEQFF. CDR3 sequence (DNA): TGTGCCAGTAGTATAGATTTGAGGGGCGGATTGGATGAGCAGTTCTTC.

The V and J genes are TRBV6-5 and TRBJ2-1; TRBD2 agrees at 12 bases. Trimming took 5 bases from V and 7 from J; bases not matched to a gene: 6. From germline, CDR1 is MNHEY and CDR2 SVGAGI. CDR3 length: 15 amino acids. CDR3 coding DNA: TGTGCCAGCAGTCCCCGACTAGCGGGGGTAAATGAGCAGTTCTTC. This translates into CASSPRLAGVNEQFF.

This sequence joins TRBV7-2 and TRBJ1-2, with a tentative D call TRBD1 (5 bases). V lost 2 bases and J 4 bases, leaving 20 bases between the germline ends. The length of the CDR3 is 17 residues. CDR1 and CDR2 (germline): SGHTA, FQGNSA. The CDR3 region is CASSLLPGGAGPYGYTF. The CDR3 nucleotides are TGTGCCAGCAGCTTACTTCCCGGCGGAGCGGGACCCTATGGCTACACCTTC.

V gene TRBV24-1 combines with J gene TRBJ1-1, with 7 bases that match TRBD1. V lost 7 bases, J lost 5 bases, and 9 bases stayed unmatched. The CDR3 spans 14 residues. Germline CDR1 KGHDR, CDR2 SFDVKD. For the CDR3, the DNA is TGTGCCACCAGGGCGCGAACAGGGGATACTGAAGCTTTCTTT. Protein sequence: CATRARTGDTEAFF.

The CDR3: CASSFGSKPSNQPQHF. In nucleotides, the CDR3 is TGTGCCAGCAGTTTCGGGTCCAAACCTAGCAATCAGCCCCAGCATTTT. The chain employs TRBV28 and TRBJ1-5; D is uncertain. V shed 3 bases and J shed 0 bases, with 12 bases lying between them. Germline-derived CDR1 and CDR2 are MDHEN and SYDVKM. This CDR3 has 16 residues.

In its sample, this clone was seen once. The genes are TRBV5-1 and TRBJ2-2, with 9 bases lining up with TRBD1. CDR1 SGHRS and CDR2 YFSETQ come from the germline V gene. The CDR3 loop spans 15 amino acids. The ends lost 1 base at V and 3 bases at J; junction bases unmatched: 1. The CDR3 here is CASSLRDRDTGELFF. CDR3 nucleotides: TGCGCCAGCAGCTTGAGGGACAGGGACACCGGGGAGCTGTTTTTT.

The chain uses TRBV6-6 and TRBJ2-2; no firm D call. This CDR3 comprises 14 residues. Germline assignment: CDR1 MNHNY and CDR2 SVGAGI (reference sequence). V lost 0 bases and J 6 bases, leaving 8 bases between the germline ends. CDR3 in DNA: TGTGCCAGCAGTTACTCGTCACGTGCCGGGGAGCTGTTTTTT. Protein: CASSYSSRAGELFF.

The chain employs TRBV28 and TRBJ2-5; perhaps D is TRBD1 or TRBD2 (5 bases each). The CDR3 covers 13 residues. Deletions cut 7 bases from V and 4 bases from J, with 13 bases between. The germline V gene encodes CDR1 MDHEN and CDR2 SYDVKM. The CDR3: CASIPRGGETQYF. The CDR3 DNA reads TGTGCCAGCATTCCTCGTGGGGGAGAGACCCAGTACTTC.

CDR3 DNA sequence: TGTGCCACCAGCAGAGATTCAGCTCAGTTCAATGAGCAGTTCTTC. It yields the protein CATSRDSAQFNEQFF. The chain recombines TRBV15 with TRBJ2-1; D is unclear. This CDR3 is built from 15 residues. Per germline, CDR1 LNHNV and CDR2 YYDKDF (reference sequence). Trimming left V 0 bases short and J 6 bases short, with 12 bases between.

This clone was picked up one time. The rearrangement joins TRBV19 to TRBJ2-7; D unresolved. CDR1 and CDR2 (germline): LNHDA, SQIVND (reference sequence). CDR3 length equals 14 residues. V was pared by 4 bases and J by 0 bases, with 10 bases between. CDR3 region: CASSTRLDSYEQYF. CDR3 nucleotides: TGTGCCAGTAGTACTAGACTGGACTCCTACGAGCAGTACTTC.

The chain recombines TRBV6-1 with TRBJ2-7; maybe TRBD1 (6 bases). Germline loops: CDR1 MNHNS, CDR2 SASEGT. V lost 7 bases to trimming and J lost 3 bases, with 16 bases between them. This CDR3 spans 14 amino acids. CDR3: CASNKDRQGYEQYF. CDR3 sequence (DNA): TGTGCCAGCAACAAAGACAGGCAAGGCTACGAGCAGTACTTC.

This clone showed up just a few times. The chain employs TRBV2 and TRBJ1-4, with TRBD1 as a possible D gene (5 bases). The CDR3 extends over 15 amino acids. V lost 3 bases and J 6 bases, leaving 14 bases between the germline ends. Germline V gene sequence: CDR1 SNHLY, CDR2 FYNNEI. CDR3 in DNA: TGTGCCAGCAGTGACCAGGGACGACTTGATGAAAAACTGTTTTTT. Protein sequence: CASSDQGRLDEKLFF.

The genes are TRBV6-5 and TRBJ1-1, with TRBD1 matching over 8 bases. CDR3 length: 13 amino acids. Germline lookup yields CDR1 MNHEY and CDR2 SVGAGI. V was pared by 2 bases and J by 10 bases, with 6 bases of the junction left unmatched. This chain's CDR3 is CASSYNSQGGAFF. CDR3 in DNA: TGTGCCAGCAGTTACAATTCACAGGGGGGAGCTTTCTTT.